Here is one T cell receptor (beta chain) with its context. The antigen remains unidentified. Data came from immunoSEQ multiplex PCR; TCRdb stores just in-frame clones and leaves some out. The table records about 33,000 clones, more than 75% of them present only once. The entry originates in a study of T cells in localized non-small cell lung cancer. Study results and limitations: Overall survival was longer when the density of T cells in the blood was higher. Sequencing was limited to one tumor region, leaving the possibility of heterogeneity open.

This CDR3 is 14 amino acids long. Germline V gene data show CDR1 as SNHLY and CDR2 as FYNNEI. Trimming shortened V by 2 bases and J by 6 bases, and 11 bases separated the two germline ends. This rearrangement joins TRBV2 to TRBJ1-5; a weak D match, TRBD1 (5 bases). The sequence was collected from a male donor aged 60 or over with stage III lung adenocarcinoma. The sample consisted of peripheral blood, taken before any cancer treatment. The CDR3: CASSERDPLQPQHF. The CDR3 coding sequence is TGTGCCAGCAGTGAAAGGGACCCTCTTCAGCCCCAGCATTTT.